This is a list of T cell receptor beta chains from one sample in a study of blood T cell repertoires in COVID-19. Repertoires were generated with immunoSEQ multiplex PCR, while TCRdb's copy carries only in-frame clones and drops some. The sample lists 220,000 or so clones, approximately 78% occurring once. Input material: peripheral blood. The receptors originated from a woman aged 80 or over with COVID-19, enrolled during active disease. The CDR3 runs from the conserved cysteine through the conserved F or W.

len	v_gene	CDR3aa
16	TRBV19	CASSIGYRATNEKLFF
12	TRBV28	CASSLTQGMSFF
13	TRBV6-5	CASREGAITEAFF
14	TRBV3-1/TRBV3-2	CASTLSGAKNIQYF
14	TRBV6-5	CASSYVGRNTEAFF
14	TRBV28	CASSSAGARTEAFF
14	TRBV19	CASSTDSVSETQYF
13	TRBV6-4	CASSRDRGDEQYF
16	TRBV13	CASQTRGRWPGETQYF
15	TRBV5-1	CASSRDRRPSYEQYF